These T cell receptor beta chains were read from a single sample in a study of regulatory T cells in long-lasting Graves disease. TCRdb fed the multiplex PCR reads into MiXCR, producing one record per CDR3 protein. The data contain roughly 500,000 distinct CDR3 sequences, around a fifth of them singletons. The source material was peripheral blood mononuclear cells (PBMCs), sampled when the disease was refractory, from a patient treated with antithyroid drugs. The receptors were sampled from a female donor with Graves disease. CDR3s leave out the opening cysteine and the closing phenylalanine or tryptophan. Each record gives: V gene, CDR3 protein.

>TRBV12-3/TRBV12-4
ASSIIARIWGTEGQPQH
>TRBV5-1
ASSLSQYTEAF
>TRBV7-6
ASSLAHRYEQF
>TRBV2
ASSGQGASNQPQH
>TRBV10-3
AISEPGHTEAF
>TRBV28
ASSLPIAGLGGQY
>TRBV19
ASSFHRENTEAF
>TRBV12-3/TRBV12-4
ASSLALGLAGDDQETQY
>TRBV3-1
ASEFGGQGTGELF
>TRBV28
ASSLGGLSAAKNIQY
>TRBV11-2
ASSHINRDDGWLPLH
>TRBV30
AWMNSVDTEAF
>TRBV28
ASSQGGVWYSYT
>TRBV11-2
ASSALRTTNWVGAF
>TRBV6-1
ATPGQGPGELF
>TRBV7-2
ASSSARVLGQY
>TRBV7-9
ASSLAPVGGRNNSPLH
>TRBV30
AWSRQSYGYT
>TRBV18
ASSPNPTGVRETQY
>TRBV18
ASSPGGPGGPQH
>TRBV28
ASSLFDRTANYGYT
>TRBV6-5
ASSSTGGVTEAF
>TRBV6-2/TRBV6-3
ASRYTLDIEETQY
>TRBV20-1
SAVGGGTDTQY
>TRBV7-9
ASSPPTGSYSYEQY
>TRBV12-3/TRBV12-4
ASSLSIRNQPQH
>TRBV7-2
ASSLEANEKLF
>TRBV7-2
ASSKDWSSYNEQF
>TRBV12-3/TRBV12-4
ASIQIRGPQPQH
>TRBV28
ASTLLAGGGGIQY
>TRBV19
ASTRGHSGGNQPQH
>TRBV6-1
ASPKPNSYEQY
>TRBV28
ASRKPRGTYGYT
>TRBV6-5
ASSFSLDRSTYEQY
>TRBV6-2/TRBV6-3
ASSYRTQETQY
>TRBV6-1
ASYPTGGGQPQH
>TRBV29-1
SGGSGGWNTEAF
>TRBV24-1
ATSGWGGAGDNNQPQH
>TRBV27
ASSLSGQTQY
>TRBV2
ASRGDEAF
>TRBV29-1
SVSSGNTGELF
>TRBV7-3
ASSEGGAGNTEAF
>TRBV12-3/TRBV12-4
ASRDRTNEKLF
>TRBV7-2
ASSLPLAGGLEETQY
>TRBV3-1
ASSQGGVYTEAF
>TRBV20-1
SADRGPPQPQH
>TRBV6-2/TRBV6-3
ASSYAIDRTQPNYGYT
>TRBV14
ASSLWDSTYEQY
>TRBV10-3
AISPGQGAGEQY
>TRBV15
ATSRDRGLVDMGELF
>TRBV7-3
ASSPRQISRFDGYT
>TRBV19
ASSIGGRASYGYT
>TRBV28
ASSLRPAYNEQF
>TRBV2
ASSQWRGGNTGELF
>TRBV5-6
ASSVLGPLEAF